The 10 T cell receptor beta chains presented below share a single source sample, sequenced in a study of blood T cells in healthy people across ages. Sample-barcoded 5' priming and a J-beta primer mix drove a second PCR of roughly 6 to 12 cycles. TCRdb independently ran MiXCR on the 5' RACE reads; one entry per CDR3 protein. The table records about 680,000 distinct CDR3 sequences, more than 40% of them present only once. The sample comprised blood. These TCRs come from a woman aged 60 to 75 in good health.

In this sample, this clonotype turned up a few times. This rearrangement joins TRBV29-1 to TRBJ2-3; TRBD2 matches 10 bases. Trimming cost V 7 bases and J 2 bases; bases outside gene matches: 3. CDR3 size: 13 residues. The germline V gene encodes CDR1 SQVTM and CDR2 ANQGSEA. This chain's CDR3 is CSGGLANTDTQYF. The CDR3 bases are TGCAGCGGGGGACTAGCGAACACAGATACGCAGTATTTT.

The V call is TRBV2, the J call TRBJ1-2; 7 nucleotides align to TRBD1. The CDR3 runs 13 residues. Trimming at V came to 3 bases and at J to 8 bases, leaving 6 bases not matched to a gene. Germline values: CDR1 SNHLY, CDR2 FYNNEI. CDR3 in amino acids: CASSETGMRGYTF. CDR3 DNA: TGTGCCAGCAGTGAGACAGGGATGCGGGGCTACACCTTC.

The chain recombines TRBV11-3 with TRBJ1-1, with 8 bases aligning to TRBD1. The CDR3 covers 16 residues. Germline trimming cut 5 bases from V and 1 base from J; bases unmatched to any gene: 9. Germline V gives CDR1 SGHNT, CDR2 YENEEA. For the CDR3, the DNA is TGTGCCAGCAGCCGTGCTCCGGGACAGGAGAACACTGAAGCTTTCTTT. This codes for CASSRAPGQENTEAFF.

The chain couples TRBV6-5 to TRBJ2-5, with D possibly being TRBD1 or TRBD2 (5 bases each). V gave up 7 bases and J gave up 1 base, with 16 bases separating them. The CDR3 has 15 residues. Germline-derived CDR1 and CDR2 are MNHEY and SVGAGI. The CDR3 DNA is TGTGCCAGCAATAGTGGGGGAAGAGGCCAAGAGACCCAGTACTTC. Its protein is CASNSGGRGQETQYF.

This rearrangement joins TRBV29-1 to TRBJ1-2; D unresolved. Germline CDR1 reads SQVTM; CDR2 reads ANQGSEA. This CDR3 contains 11 residues. The V end was cut by 7 bases, the J end by 7 bases, with 13 bases between. The CDR3 nucleotides read TGCAGCGGTGAGGCAGGTGGTGGCTACACCTTC. This translates into CSGEAGGGYTF.

In its sample, this clonotype was seen a few times. This CDR3 is CASSSGGQPQETQYF. The CDR3 DNA reads as TGCGCCAGCAGCTCAGGGGGACAGCCCCAAGAGACCCAGTACTTC. The rearrangement uses TRBV4-1 and TRBJ2-5, with TRBD1 identical over 7 bases. The CDR3 runs 15 residues. The junction had 7 bases not matched to a gene; V was cut back by 5 bases and J by 1 base. From germline, CDR1 is MGHRA and CDR2 YSYEKL.

This chain uses TRBV24-1 with TRBJ2-3; 9 bases match TRBD2. V gave up 9 bases and J gave up 6 bases; unmatched junction bases: 12. Germline CDR1 is KGHDR and CDR2 is SFDVKD. This CDR3 has 15 residues. The CDR3 nucleotides are TGTGCCACCCGCCAAGGAGCGGGAGGTCCGGATACGCAGTATTTT. This codes for CATRQGAGGPDTQYF.

This clonotype appeared a few times. The chain is built from TRBV5-1 and TRBJ2-3; D gene uncertain. CDR3 size: 14 residues. Germline-derived CDR1 and CDR2 are SGHRS and YFSETQ. The V and J ends lost 6 bases and 0 bases respectively, with 11 bases between them. The CDR3 reads CASNSQSSTDTQYF. CDR3 DNA sequence: TGCGCCAGCAATTCTCAGAGTAGCACAGATACGCAGTATTTT.

This clonotype was recorded a few times. This chain connects TRBV29-1 to TRBJ2-5; D not certain. The CDR3 sequence is 13 residues long. The V end was cut by 1 base, the J end by 1 base, with 7 bases between. The germline CDR1 and CDR2 sequences are SQVTM and ANQGSEA. The CDR3 here is CSVEGNVQETQYF. CDR3 nucleotides: TGCAGCGTTGAAGGAAATGTCCAAGAGACCCAGTACTTC. Variable domain in full (rest from reference TRBV29-1 and TRBJ2-5): SAVISQKPSRDICQRGTSLTIQCQVDSQVTMMFWYRQQPGQSLTLIATANQGSEATYESGFVIDKFPISRPNLTFSTLTVSNMSPEDSSIYLCSVEGNVQETQYFGPGTRLLVL.

This clonotype was seen ten or more times. The gene calls are TRBV4-3 and TRBJ2-3; D ambiguous. The CDR3 length is 12 residues. Germline CDR1 and CDR2: LGHNA and YSLEER. Trimming stripped 0 bases from V and 6 bases from J, with 4 bases between. The CDR3 bases are TGCGCCAGCAGCCAAGAAGGGGATACGCAGTATTTT. It is translated as CASSQEGDTQYF.